This T cell receptor beta chain was recorded in a study of cytomegalovirus exposure and HLA in healthy donors. Whole-study results and caveats: The study assumed roughly uniform donor sequencing depth for presence/absence analyses. Most TCR beta V segments were productive about 87% or about 30% of the time in an earlier analysis.

The CDR3 totals 16 residues. Germline lookup yields CDR1 MNHNY and CDR2 SVGAGI (reference sequence). Trimming removed 6 bases from V and 3 bases from J, with 17 bases in between. This clone was found a few times. What it binds is not known. When sampled, the donors appeared nominally healthy, though they likely had unrecorded immune exposures. It was with 60 Vbeta and 13 Jbeta primers that the PCR ran. As originally analysed: A later analysis counted approximately 80 million unique TCR beta chains, some 11 million shared. Assay used: immunoSEQ multiplex PCR; TCRdb lists only in-frame clones, some missing. The V and J calls and clone size come from that table; D and trimming were worked out from the DNA. The sample lists about 120,000 clones; 80% were seen once.

The source material was PBMCs. The chain uses TRBV6-6 and TRBJ1-4, with D possibly being TRBD1 (6 bases). The receptor comes from a man aged 25-40 years in good health and CMV-seronegative. The CDR3 coding sequence is TGTGCCAGCAGCTTACAAGGGGGACCGGCTAATGAAAAACTGTTTTTT. This codes for CASSLQGGPANEKLFF.